This is a list of T cell receptor beta chains from one sample in a study of CD8 T cells in ankylosing spondylitis. TCRdb used MiXCR to reprocess the 5' RACE reads, holding one entry per CDR3 protein. The table has about 800,000 distinct CDR3 sequences, approximately 10% seen once; the top ten hold around 0.51%. Sequenced sample: blood, either unsorted or a sorted T cell fraction (not recorded which). The receptor set was obtained from a male donor with ankylosing spondylitis. CDR3s include the opening cysteine and the closing phenylalanine or tryptophan. D genes are given only for firm matches. Not all rows give a size; the values are once, few, many and, for expanded clones, a class.

D	size	J	V	DNA	CDR3
TRBD2	few	TRBJ2-5	TRBV3-1	TGTGCCAGCACCTACACAGCGGGACCAGAGACCCAGTACTTC	CASTYTAGPETQYF
-	few	TRBJ1-6	TRBV15	TGTGCCACCAGCAGAGACCCCAAGAGGGGACCGCCAGACCCTCAACATTATAATTCACCCCTCCACTTT	CATSRDPKRGPPDPQHYNSPLHF
TRBD2	few	TRBJ2-1	TRBV18	TGTGCCAGCTCATATTCACTAGCGGGGCTCAATGAGCAGTTCTTC	CASSYSLAGLNEQFF
TRBD2	-	TRBJ2-3	TRBV10-3	TGTGCCATCAGCGGACTAGCGGGAGGGGGAGATACGCAGTATTTT	CAISGLAGGGDTQYF
-	many	TRBJ2-1	TRBV29-1	TGCAGCGTTACTATCTCCCGCAATGAGCAGTTCTTC	CSVTISRNEQFF
TRBD1	few	TRBJ2-4	TRBV20-1	TGCAGTGCTAGTACAGGGGGCGCCGACAAAAACATTCAGTACTTC	CSASTGGADKNIQYF
-	few	TRBJ1-2	TRBV18	TGTGCCAGCTCACCAGAGGATTACTATGGCTACACCTTC	CASSPEDYYGYTF
-	few	TRBJ1-2	TRBV10-3	TGTGCCACCGGACCGGGACGAGAGGGCTACACCTTC	CATGPGREGYTF
-	few	TRBJ1-1	TRBV5-1	TGCGCCAGCAGCTTGGAGCCGGGAGTATACTCTGAAGCTTTCTTT	CASSLEPGVYSEAFF
-	few	TRBJ2-3	TRBV5-1	TGCGCCAGCAGCTTTCTGAGCGAAGGGGCGCAGTATTTT	CASSFLSEGAQYF
TRBD1	-	TRBJ1-5	TRBV12-3/TRBV12-4	TGTGCCAGCAGAACGGGACAGGGGGCAGATCAGCCCCAGCATTTT	CASRTGQGADQPQHF
-	few	TRBJ2-3	TRBV6-5	TGTGCCACCCTCTCTACGGGTACGCAGTATTTT	CATLSTGTQYF
-	-	TRBJ2-7	TRBV20-1	TGCAGTGCTAGAAGCACTACTAGCTACGAGCAGTACTTC	CSARSTTSYEQYF